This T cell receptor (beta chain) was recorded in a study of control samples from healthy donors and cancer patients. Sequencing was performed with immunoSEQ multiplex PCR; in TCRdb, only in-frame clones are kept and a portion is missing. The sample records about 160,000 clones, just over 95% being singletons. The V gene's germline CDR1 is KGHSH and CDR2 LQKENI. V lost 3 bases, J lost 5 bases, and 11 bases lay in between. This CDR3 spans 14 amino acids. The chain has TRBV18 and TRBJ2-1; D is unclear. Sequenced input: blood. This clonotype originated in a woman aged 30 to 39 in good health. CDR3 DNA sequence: TGTGCCAGCTCACCTGAGTTTGCGGACAATGAGCAGTTCTTC. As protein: CASSPEFADNEQFF.